The clone carrying this T cell receptor (beta chain) came up a few times. Its antigen is still unknown. J gave up 9 bases and V 5 bases, and 18 bases lay outside the gene matches. This CDR3 has 17 residues. Per the germline V gene, CDR1 is SGHTA and CDR2 is FQGNSA. In the PCR, 60 Vbeta and 13 Jbeta primers were used. Clones were read by immunoSEQ multiplex PCR, and TCRdb kept only the in-frame ones, dropping some. This sample carries more than 100,000 clones, roughly 69% of them seen once, and the ten largest clones take nearly 8.5%. The data originate from a study of cytomegalovirus exposure and HLA in healthy donors. In the study overall: Previous work identified roughly 120 million unique TCR beta sequences from around 200 million T cells. Study results and limitations: As a later analysis revealed, most CMV-associated TCR beta chains appeared HLA-restricted. An observed cluster of highly shared sequence variants was recorded as a likely sequencing artifact. A link between a missense DCLRE1C variant and TCR beta V- and J-gene trimming emerged from a later analysis.

The J gene is TRBJ1-2, the V gene TRBV7-2; 10 nucleotides line up with TRBD1. This TCR was sampled from a middle-aged woman in good health and CMV-seropositive. Sequenced sample: PBMCs. CDR3 nucleotides: TGTGCCAGCAGCGCGCGACAGGGGGCGCGAGGGGTGACGAGCTACACCTTC. Residues: CASSARQGARGVTSYTF.